The 30 T cell receptor beta chains listed next were all sequenced from one sample in a study of technical replicates of blood from a few donors. The data were produced by immunoSEQ multiplex PCR, yet TCRdb's version contains in-frame clones alone and is incomplete. The sample shows 75,000 to 100,000 clones, roughly 94% of them seen only once. Sequenced: T cells isolated from PBMCs. Every receptor here comes from a human donor in good health.

The chain carries TRBV6-5 and TRBJ1-1; 8 nucleotides match TRBD1. Germline values: CDR1 MNHEY, CDR2 SVGAGI. The CDR3 totals 16 residues. The trim removed 1 base at V and 1 base at J, leaving 5 bases unmatched. The CDR3 region is CASSYYRGWRNTEAFF. CDR3 coding DNA: TGTGCCAGCAGTTACTACAGGGGGTGGAGGAACACTGAAGCTTTCTTT.

The rearrangement uses TRBV27 and TRBJ2-7; 9 bases align to TRBD1. The CDR3 length is 16 residues. With V trimmed by 6 bases and J by 6 bases, 15 bases remained unmatched. Germline V gene sequence: CDR1 MNHEY, CDR2 SMNVEV (reference sequence). This chain's CDR3 is CASSDRGFPYEGEQYF. CDR3 coding DNA: TGTGCCAGCAGCGACAGGGGGTTCCCCTATGAAGGCGAGCAGTACTTC.

This chain joins TRBV2 and TRBJ2-2; 12 bases are shared with TRBD2. Trimming cost V 9 bases and J 4 bases; bases outside gene matches: 12. CDR3 length: 17 amino acids. Germline loops: CDR1 SNHLY, CDR2 FYNNEI. Written as DNA, the CDR3 is TGTGCCAGAAACCCTAGCGGGGGGGCGACGGGCACCGGGGAGCTGTTTTTT. It translates to CARNPSGGATGTGELFF. Full variable domain (rest looked up from reference TRBV2 and TRBJ2-2): EPEVTQTPSHQVTQMGQEVILRCVPISNHLYFYWYRQILGQKVEFLVSFYNNEISEKSEIFDDQFSVERPDGSNFTLKIRSTKLEDSAMYFCARNPSGGATGTGELFFGEGSRLTVL.

The gene calls are TRBV21-1 and TRBJ1-5; TRBD1 is taken as the D call from the table, unchecked against the DNA. TRBV21-1 is deemed a pseudogene. The length of the CDR3 is 13 residues. The DNA for the CDR3 is TGTGCCAGCAGCAAAGGGGGCTCTCAGCCCCAGCATTTT. Its translation: CASSKGGSQPQHF.

The chain has TRBV14 and TRBJ2-7, with 9 bases matching TRBD2. The trim removed 8 bases at V and 4 bases at J, leaving 3 bases unmatched. Germline lookup yields CDR1 SGHDN and CDR2 FVKESK. The length of the CDR3 is 12 residues. The CDR3 here is CASRGLAYEQYF. The CDR3 nucleotides read TGTGCCAGCCGGGGACTAGCTTACGAGCAGTACTTC.

The chain uses TRBV19 and TRBJ1-1, with D perhaps TRBD1 (6 bases). CDR3 size: 15 residues. Trimming took off 1 base at V and 0 bases at J, with 9 bases between the two ends. CDR1 is LNHDA and CDR2 is SQIVND in the germline V gene (reference sequence). For the CDR3, the DNA is TGTGCCAGTAGTATAGGGGAGGGGGTGAACACTGAAGCTTTCTTT. The encoded protein is CASSIGEGVNTEAFF.

This clone has just one count. The chain combines TRBV5-6 with TRBJ1-1; D not resolved. The ends were cut back, 0 bases at V and 3 bases at J, with 15 bases in the middle. The CDR3 covers 16 residues. Germline loops: CDR1 SGHDT, CDR2 YYEEEE. In DNA, the CDR3 is TGTGCCAGCAGCTTGGTCCCCCCGGTCCGGGACACTGAAGCTTTCTTT. Translating it yields CASSLVPPVRDTEAFF.

The CDR3 is CASSLLAGAHNEQFF. The CDR3 nucleotides read TGTGCCAGCAGCCTACTAGCGGGAGCCCACAATGAGCAGTTCTTC. The rearrangement links TRBV7-2 to TRBJ2-1; 11 bases map to TRBD2. V gave up 5 bases and J gave up 5 bases; unmatched junction bases: 5. The CDR3 runs to 15 residues. Germline CDR1 SGHTA, CDR2 FQGNSA. The full variable domain, rest sourced from reference TRBV7-2 and TRBJ2-1, is GAGVSQSPSNKVTEKGKDVELRCDPISGHTALYWYRQSLGQGLEFLIYFQGNSAPDKSGLPSDRFSAERTGGSVSTLTIQRTQQEDSAVYLCASSLLAGAHNEQFFGPGTRLTVL.

The V and J genes are TRBV19 and TRBJ2-4, with TRBD2 matching 12 bases. This CDR3 comprises 17 residues. The germline V gene encodes CDR1 LNHDA and CDR2 SQIVND (reference sequence). With 1 base clipped from V and 0 bases from J, the junction kept 1 base outside the gene matches. CDR3 DNA sequence: TGTGCCAGTAGTATAGTACTAGCGGGAGGAGCCAAAAACATTCAGTACTTC. This sequence encodes CASSIVLAGGAKNIQYF.

The rearrangement joins TRBV10-3 to TRBJ2-5; D is perhaps TRBD1 (6 bases). V lost 0 bases and J 5 bases, leaving 7 bases between the germline ends. Germline V lookup: CDR1 ENHRY, CDR2 SYGVKD. The CDR3 spans 13 residues. The DNA for the CDR3 is TGTGCCATCAGTGAGTCGGGGGCGGAGACCCAGTACTTC. Amino acids: CAISESGAETQYF.

The chain uses TRBV7-3 and TRBJ2-4; no reliable D call. The CDR3 is 17 residues long. Trimming pared 7 bases from V and 0 bases from J, leaving 19 bases between. The germline CDR1 and CDR2 sequences are SGHTA and FQGTGA. The CDR3 loop reads CASNPRGPVLAKNIQYF. The CDR3 DNA sequence: TGTGCCAGCAACCCCCGTGGGCCAGTACTAGCCAAAAACATTCAGTACTTC.

V gene TRBV27 combines with J gene TRBJ2-2; TRBD1 agrees at 10 bases. V gave up 2 bases and J gave up 5 bases; unmatched junction bases: 2. The CDR3 sequence is 15 residues long. In germline, CDR1 is MNHEY, CDR2 SMNVEV (reference sequence). CDR3 residues: CASSLGTGVTGELFF. In DNA form, the CDR3 reads TGTGCCAGCAGTTTAGGGACAGGGGTAACCGGGGAGCTGTTTTTT.

In nucleotides, the CDR3 is TGTGCCAGCAGCTTAGCGGGACAGGTTAATGGCTACACCTTC. Its translation: CASSLAGQVNGYTF. The chain employs TRBV11-2 and TRBJ1-2; 8 nucleotides agree with TRBD1. The J segment lost 6 bases and the V segment lost 1 base, leaving 4 bases of the junction unmatched. The germline CDR1 and CDR2 sequences are SGHAT and FQNNGV. This CDR3 contains 14 residues.

The gene calls are TRBV10-1 and TRBJ2-5; the match to TRBD2 covers 10 bases. Germline V gene data show CDR1 as WNHNN and CDR2 as SYGVQD (reference sequence). With 0 bases clipped from V and 2 bases from J, the junction kept 6 bases outside the gene matches. The CDR3 extends over 17 amino acids. CDR3 sequence (DNA): TGCGCCAGCAGTGAGTCGGTGGCTAGCGGGAGACAAGAGACCCAGTACTTC. Amino acid sequence: CASSESVASGRQETQYF.

This sequence joins TRBV6-5 and TRBJ2-7, with D perhaps TRBD1 (6 bases). Trimming shortened V by 4 bases and J by 5 bases, and 9 bases separated the two germline ends. CDR1 and CDR2 (germline): MNHEY, SVGAGI. This CDR3 has 12 amino acids. CDR3 sequence (DNA): TGTGCCAGCAGTTTACAGGGTAACGAGCAGTACTTC. Translated: CASSLQGNEQYF.

The CDR3 spells CASSQEYSPNYGYTF. The CDR3 bases are TGCGCCAGCAGCCAAGAGTACAGCCCTAACTATGGCTACACCTTC. The rearrangement joins TRBV4-3 to TRBJ1-2, with D unresolved. V was shortened by 0 bases and J by 0 bases, with 8 bases between the two germline ends. This CDR3 has 15 residues. Germline V lookup: CDR1 LGHNA, CDR2 YSLEER.

V usage is TRBV11-3 and J usage is TRBJ1-1; 9 nucleotides align to TRBD1. Germline V gene sequence: CDR1 SGHNT, CDR2 YENEEA. The V gene end was trimmed by 4 bases and the J gene end by 6 bases; junction bases not matched to a gene: 6. CDR3 length: 14 residues. The CDR3 spells CASSYRGLKAEAFF. CDR3 DNA sequence: TGTGCCAGCAGCTACAGGGGGCTAAAGGCTGAAGCTTTCTTT.

The CDR3 reads CATAEDRSIDPQHF. CDR3 nucleotides: TGTGCCACCGCGGAAGACAGGTCTATTGATCCCCAGCATTTT. The rearrangement links TRBV15 to TRBJ1-5; D perhaps matches TRBD1 (6 bases). The CDR3 totals 14 residues. Trimming stripped 8 bases from V and 10 bases from J, with 21 bases between. Germline CDR1 and CDR2: LNHNV and YYDKDF (reference sequence).

This chain links TRBV5-1 with TRBJ2-3; the D gene is possibly TRBD2 (6 bases). The germline CDR1 and CDR2 sequences are SGHRS and YFSETQ. The CDR3 runs 14 residues. The V end lost 5 bases, the J end lost 0 bases, and 10 bases lay between the germline ends. CDR3 DNA sequence: TGCGCCAGCAGGATTAGCGGTAGCACAGATACGCAGTATTTT. Translating gives CASRISGSTDTQYF.

The chain combines TRBV30 with TRBJ1-2, with 7 bases identical to TRBD1. In germline, CDR1 is GTSNPN, CDR2 SVGIG (reference sequence). The CDR3 extends over 12 amino acids. The ends lost 4 bases at V and 5 bases at J; junction bases unmatched: 4. CDR3 in amino acids: CAWTLTGYGYTF. The DNA for the CDR3 is TGTGCCTGGACCCTGACAGGGTATGGCTACACCTTC. Drawing the rest from reference TRBV30 and TRBJ1-2, the complete variable domain is SQTIHQWPATLVQPVGSPLSLECTVEGTSNPNLYWYRQAAGRGLQLLFYSVGIGQISSEVPQNLSASRPQDRQFILSSKKLLLSDSGFYLCAWTLTGYGYTFGSGTRLTVV.

J is TRBJ2-2 and V is TRBV6-5, with 8 bases matching TRBD2. Germline V gene lookup returns CDR1 MNHEY and CDR2 SVGAGI. V lost 2 bases, J lost 4 bases, and 0 bases stayed unmatched. There are 14 residues in the CDR3. The CDR3 sequence: CASSYLAGTGELFF. The CDR3 DNA sequence: TGTGCCAGCAGTTACCTAGCGGGCACCGGGGAGCTGTTTTTT.

The rearrangement links TRBV19 to TRBJ2-7; 7 nucleotides align to TRBD2. J was trimmed by 6 bases and V by 3 bases; bases with no gene match: 11. Per germline, CDR1 LNHDA and CDR2 SQIVND (reference sequence). The length of the CDR3 is 15 residues. The CDR3 is CASSIRGRASREQYF. In DNA form, the CDR3 reads TGTGCCAGTAGTATTAGAGGGAGGGCCTCTCGCGAGCAGTACTTC.

V gene TRBV10-1 combines with J gene TRBJ2-1, with TRBD2 identical over 13 bases. CDR3 length equals 14 residues. Germline V gene data show CDR1 as WNHNN and CDR2 as SYGVQD (reference sequence). Losses at the gene ends were 4 bases for V and 9 bases for J; bases not matched to a gene: 3. CDR3 loop: CASSGTSGSSEQFF. The CDR3 region has the DNA TGCGCCAGCAGTGGGACTAGCGGGAGTTCTGAGCAGTTCTTC.

Written as DNA, the CDR3 is TGTGCCACCCAACAGGGATTAAATAATGAAAAACTGTTTTTT. Its translation: CATQQGLNNEKLFF. The chain combines TRBV6-1 with TRBJ1-4; D is perhaps TRBD1 (6 bases). The CDR3 is made up of 14 amino acids. Looked up from germline, CDR1 is MNHNS and CDR2 is SASEGT. V was pared by 10 bases and J by 4 bases, with 16 bases between.

The chain joins TRBV2 to TRBJ2-1; 7 bases align to TRBD2. The CDR3 consists of 15 residues. With V trimmed by 3 bases and J by 3 bases, 5 bases remained unmatched. Germline V gene sequence: CDR1 SNHLY, CDR2 FYNNEI. CDR3 in amino acids: CASSEALAVYNEQFF. DNA for the CDR3: TGTGCCAGCAGTGAGGCTCTAGCGGTCTACAATGAGCAGTTCTTC.

V usage is TRBV30 and J usage is TRBJ2-5, with 8 bases aligning to TRBD1. This CDR3 has 16 amino acids. The J segment lost 2 bases and the V segment lost 2 bases, leaving 10 bases of the junction unmatched. Germline CDR1 reads GTSNPN; CDR2 reads SVGIG (reference sequence). Here the CDR3 reads CAWSPDRAFEQETQYF. Here the CDR3 DNA reads TGTGCCTGGAGTCCGGACAGGGCCTTCGAACAAGAGACCCAGTACTTC.

The chain is built from TRBV9 and TRBJ1-1; D not certain. V lost 3 bases and J 1 base, leaving 7 bases between the germline ends. Germline V CDR1 and CDR2: SGDLS, YYNGEE. There are 13 residues in the CDR3. The CDR3 region is CASSAYSNTEAFF. CDR3 DNA sequence: TGTGCCAGCAGCGCCTACTCGAACACTGAAGCTTTCTTT.

This rearrangement joins TRBV5-1 to TRBJ1-2; D not certain. Trimming pared 0 bases from V and 6 bases from J, leaving 9 bases between. The CDR3 has 13 amino acids. Germline CDR1 reads SGHRS; CDR2 reads YFSETQ. The CDR3 bases are TGCGCCAGCAGCTTGGAAGGGAGAGATGGCTACACCTTC. It translates to CASSLEGRDGYTF.

The V and J genes are TRBV30 and TRBJ2-7; 10 positions agree with TRBD1. The V and J ends lost 3 bases and 0 bases, in that order; junction bases with no gene match: 2. The length of the CDR3 is 14 residues. The germline V gene encodes CDR1 GTSNPN and CDR2 SVGIG (reference sequence). The chain's CDR3 is CAWRDRGLSYEQYF. CDR3 nucleotide sequence: TGTGCCTGGAGAGACAGGGGGCTCTCCTACGAGCAGTACTTC.

The chain joins TRBV6-1 to TRBJ2-7; 13 bases map to TRBD2. CDR1 is MNHNS, CDR2 SASEGT, per germline. This CDR3 spans 15 amino acids. J gave up 1 base and V 8 bases, and 5 bases lay outside the gene matches. As DNA, the CDR3 is TGTGCCAGCTCGGGACTAGCGGGACTATCCTACGAGCAGTACTTC. It encodes CASSGLAGLSYEQYF.